Below, 9 T cell receptor beta chains from the same sample are listed, as sequenced in a study of human T cells and chemical hapten exposure. A single record per CDR3 protein comes from TCRdb applying MiXCR to the RACE reads. The top ten hold around 5% of the sample, which has some 84,000 distinct CDR3 sequences, more than 9% seen once. Indicated time point: patch test 2, 6 weeks after DPC sensitization. Treatment specified: therapeutic diphenylcyclopropenone sensitization with weekly scalp DPC. The sequencing here drew on whole blood, taken in connection with sensitization to the hapten diphenylcyclopropenone (DPC). The receptors originated from a woman in her 50s with alopecia areata. Some clones in this sample may be carry-over from other donors' samples.

This clonotype was seen a few times. J is TRBJ1-1 and V is TRBV29-1; TRBD1 matches at 10 bases. Losses at the gene ends were 6 bases for V and 5 bases for J; bases not matched to a gene: 6. The length of the CDR3 is 13 residues. Germline V gene lookup returns CDR1 SQVTM and CDR2 ANQGSEA. CDR3 in amino acids: CSVVSGQGTEAFF. CDR3 bases: TGCAGCGTGGTCTCGGGACAGGGGACTGAAGCTTTCTTT.

The J gene is TRBJ2-7, the V gene TRBV18; 8 nucleotides align to TRBD1. With V trimmed by 2 bases and J by 3 bases, 15 bases remained unmatched. The CDR3 extends over 18 amino acids. Looked up from germline, CDR1 is KGHSH and CDR2 is LQKENI. CDR3 bases: TGTGCCAGCTCACCAGGACAGGGATACGTTAAGGGACTCTACGAGCAGTACTTC. Translated: CASSPGQGYVKGLYEQYF.

This clonotype was counted many times. The V and J genes are TRBV28 and TRBJ2-7, with TRBD2 as a possible D gene (6 bases). Germline values: CDR1 MDHEN, CDR2 SYDVKM. CDR3 length: 16 residues. Trimming shortened V by 2 bases and J by 2 bases, and 16 bases separated the two germline ends. CDR3 sequence: CASSLGGAGSPYEQYF. CDR3 nucleotides: TGTGCCAGCAGTTTAGGTGGTGCGGGATCCCCCTACGAGCAGTACTTC.

The sample holds a few counts of this clonotype. This chain uses TRBV4-3 with TRBJ1-2, with D unresolved. The CDR3 contains 15 residues. Trimming pared 0 bases from V and 4 bases from J, leaving 12 bases between. The germline CDR1 and CDR2 sequences are LGHNA and YSLEER. The CDR3 DNA reads TGCGCCAGCAGCCAAGACGGGAGCTCCGTCTATGGCTACACCTTC. Translating it yields CASSQDGSSVYGYTF.

V usage is TRBV5-1 and J usage is TRBJ2-7; D is unresolved. V lost 0 bases to trimming and J lost 7 bases, with 11 bases between them. The CDR3 sequence is 13 residues long. The germline V gene has CDR1 SGHRS and CDR2 YFSETQ. The CDR3 reads CASSLDASREQYF. The CDR3 DNA sequence: TGCGCCAGCAGCTTGGACGCCTCTCGGGAGCAGTACTTC.

This clonotype has ten or more counts. The chain joins TRBV4-3 to TRBJ2-1; D is uncertain. This CDR3 is built from 14 residues. CDR1 is LGHNA, CDR2 YSLEER, per germline. V shed 4 bases and J shed 4 bases, with 11 bases lying between them. CDR3 sequence reads: CASSPRNVYNEQFF. DNA of the CDR3: TGCGCCAGCAGCCCGAGGAACGTTTACAATGAGCAGTTCTTC.

This clonotype was detected many times. The chain joins TRBV28 to TRBJ1-5, with 7 bases identical to TRBD1. The germline V gene encodes CDR1 MDHEN and CDR2 SYDVKM. Germline trimming cut 5 bases from V and 1 base from J; bases unmatched to any gene: 8. The CDR3 has 16 residues. This CDR3 reads CASSLTTGESNQPQHF. CDR3 in DNA: TGTGCCAGCAGTCTAACAACAGGGGAGAGCAATCAGCCCCAGCATTTT.

This clonotype has ten or more counts. The chain uses TRBV18 and TRBJ1-1, with a possible D match to TRBD1 (5 bases). V lost 3 bases to trimming and J lost 1 base, with 9 bases between them. Germline V gene data show CDR1 as KGHSH and CDR2 as LQKENI. The length of the CDR3 is 14 residues. The CDR3 spells CASSPVQGNTEAFF. The CDR3 nucleotides read TGTGCCAGCTCACCGGTGCAGGGGAACACTGAAGCTTTCTTT.

This clonotype was detected many times. The chain carries TRBV28 and TRBJ2-7, with D possibly being TRBD1 (6 bases). From germline, CDR1 is MDHEN and CDR2 SYDVKM. This CDR3 region has 13 residues. V was cut by 5 bases and J by 6 bases, with 14 bases left in between. CDR3 sequence reads: CASSASQGLEQYF. CDR3 DNA sequence: TGTGCCAGCAGTGCCTCACAGGGCCTCGAGCAGTACTTC.